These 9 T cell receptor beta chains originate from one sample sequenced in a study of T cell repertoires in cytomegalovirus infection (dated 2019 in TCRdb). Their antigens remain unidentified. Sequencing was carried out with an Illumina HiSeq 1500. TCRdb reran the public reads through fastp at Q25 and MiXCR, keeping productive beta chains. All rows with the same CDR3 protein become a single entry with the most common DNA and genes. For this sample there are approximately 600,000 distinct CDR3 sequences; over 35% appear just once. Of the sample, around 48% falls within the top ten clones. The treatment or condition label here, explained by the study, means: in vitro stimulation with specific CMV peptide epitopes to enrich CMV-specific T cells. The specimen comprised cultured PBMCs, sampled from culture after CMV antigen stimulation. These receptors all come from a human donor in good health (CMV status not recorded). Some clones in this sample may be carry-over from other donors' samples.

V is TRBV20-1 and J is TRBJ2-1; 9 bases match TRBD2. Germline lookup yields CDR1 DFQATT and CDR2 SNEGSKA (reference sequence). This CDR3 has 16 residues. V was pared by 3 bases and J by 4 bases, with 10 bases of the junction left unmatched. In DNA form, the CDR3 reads TGCAGTGCTAGGAGGACGGGACTAGCCATATACAATGAGCAGTTCTTC. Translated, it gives CSARRTGLAIYNEQFF.

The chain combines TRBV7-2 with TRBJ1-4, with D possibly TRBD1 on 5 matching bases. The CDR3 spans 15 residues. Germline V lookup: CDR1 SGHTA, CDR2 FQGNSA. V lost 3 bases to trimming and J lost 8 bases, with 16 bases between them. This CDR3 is CASSFPGALGEKLFF. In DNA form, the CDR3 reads TGTGCCAGCAGCTTTCCCGGGGCCCTAGGGGAAAAACTGTTTTTT.

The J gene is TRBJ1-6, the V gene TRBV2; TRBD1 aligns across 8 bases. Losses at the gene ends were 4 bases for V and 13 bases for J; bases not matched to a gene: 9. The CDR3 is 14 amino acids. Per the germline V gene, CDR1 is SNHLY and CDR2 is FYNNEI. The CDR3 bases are TGTGCCAGCAGTGCAGAGACAGGGGCATCCCCCCTCCACTTT. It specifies CASSAETGASPLHF.

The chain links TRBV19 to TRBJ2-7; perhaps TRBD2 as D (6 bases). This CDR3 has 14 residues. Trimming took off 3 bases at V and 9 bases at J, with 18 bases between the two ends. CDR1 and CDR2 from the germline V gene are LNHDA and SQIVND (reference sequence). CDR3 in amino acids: CASSIGRGPSGQYF. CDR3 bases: TGTGCCAGTAGTATCGGGCGGGGCCCCTCCGGGCAGTACTTC.

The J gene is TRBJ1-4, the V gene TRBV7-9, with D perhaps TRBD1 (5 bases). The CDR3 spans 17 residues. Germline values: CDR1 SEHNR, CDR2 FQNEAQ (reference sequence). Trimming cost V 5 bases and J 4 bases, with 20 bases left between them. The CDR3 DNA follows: TGTGCCAGCAGCCCCCCCTCCCACAGGCCCGATAATGAAAAACTGTTTTTT. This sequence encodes CASSPPSHRPDNEKLFF. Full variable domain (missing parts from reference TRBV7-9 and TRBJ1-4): DTGVSQNPRHKITKRGQNVTFRCDPISEHNRLYWYRQTLGQGPEFLTYFQNEAQLEKSRLLSDRFSAERPKGSFSTLEIQRTEQGDSAMYLCASSPPSHRPDNEKLFFGSGTQLSVL.

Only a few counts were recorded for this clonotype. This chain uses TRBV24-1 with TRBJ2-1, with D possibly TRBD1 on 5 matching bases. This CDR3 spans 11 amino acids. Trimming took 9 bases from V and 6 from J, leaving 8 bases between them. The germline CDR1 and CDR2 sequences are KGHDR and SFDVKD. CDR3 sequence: CATGDSNEQFF. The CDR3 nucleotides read TGTGCCACCGGAGACAGCAATGAGCAGTTCTTC.

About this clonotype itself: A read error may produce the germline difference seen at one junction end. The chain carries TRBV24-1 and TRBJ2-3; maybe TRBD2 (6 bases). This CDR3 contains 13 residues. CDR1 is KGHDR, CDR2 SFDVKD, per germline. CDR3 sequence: CATRDSTGGTQYF. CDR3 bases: TGTGCCACCAGAGATTCTACCGGGGGTACGCAGTATTTT.

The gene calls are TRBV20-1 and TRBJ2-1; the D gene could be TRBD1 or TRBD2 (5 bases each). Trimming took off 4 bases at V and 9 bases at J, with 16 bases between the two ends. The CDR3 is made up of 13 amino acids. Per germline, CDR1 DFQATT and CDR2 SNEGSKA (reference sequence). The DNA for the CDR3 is TGCAGTGCTACCCAGACCCCTGGGGGTGAGCAGTTCTTC. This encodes CSATQTPGGEQFF.

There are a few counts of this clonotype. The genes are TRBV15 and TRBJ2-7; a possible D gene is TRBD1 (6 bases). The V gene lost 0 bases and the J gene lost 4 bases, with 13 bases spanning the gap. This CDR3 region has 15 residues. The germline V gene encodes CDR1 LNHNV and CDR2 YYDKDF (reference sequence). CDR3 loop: CATSRDVGASYEQYF. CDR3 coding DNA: TGTGCCACCAGCAGAGATGTGGGGGCTTCTTACGAGCAGTACTTC.